This is a list of T cell receptor beta chains from one sample in a study of T cells in tuberculosis. Data came from immunoSEQ multiplex PCR; TCRdb stores just in-frame clones and leaves some out. Of approximately 59,000 clones listed, around 90% are singletons. Sequencing was done on a sample of CD1b-GMM tetramer-negative cells sorted from PBMCs. The receptors were sampled from an adult woman with latent tuberculosis. Both conserved end residues are part of each CDR3. A D gene is named only where the DNA matches it firmly. A row's size may be missing; if present it is once, few, many or a size class.

j_gene,d_gene,v_gene,abundance,CDR3nt,CDR3aa
TRBJ2-7,NA,TRBV30,NA,TGTGCCTCGGCAGGGCCCTCCCACGAGCAGTACTTC,CASAGPSHEQYF
TRBJ2-3,NA,TRBV5-1,NA,TGCGCCAGCAGCTTGGCAGGGGATAGCACAGATACGCAGTATTTT,CASSLAGDSTDTQYF
TRBJ2-1,TRBD2,TRBV11-3,NA,TGTGCCAGCAGCGTTAGCGGGCCCTCCTACAATGAGCAGTTCTTC,CASSVSGPSYNEQFF
TRBJ2-7,NA,TRBV6-6,NA,TGTGTCAGCAGTACCGTCTACCCCTCGGGTTACGAGCAGTACTTC,CVSSTVYPSGYEQYF
TRBJ2-1,TRBD2,TRBV27,NA,TGTGCCAGCAGTTCACGGACTAGCGGGGTAGAGCAGTTCTTC,CASSSRTSGVEQFF
TRBJ2-5,NA,TRBV5-1,once,TGCGCCAGCAGTCTTCTAACCCTACAAGAGACCCAGTACTTC,CASSLLTLQETQYF
TRBJ2-3,NA,TRBV30,NA,TGTACCTGGAGCCGTGGTAGCCCCACAGATACGCAGTATTTT,CTWSRGSPTDTQYF
TRBJ2-5,TRBD2,TRBV5-8,few,TGTGCCAGCAGCTTGGCTAGCGGGGTGCGAGAGACCCAGTACTTC,CASSLASGVRETQYF
TRBJ1-2,NA,TRBV7-8,NA,TGTGCCAGCAGCTCAACGGAGAGCTACACCTTC,CASSSTESYTF
TRBJ2-1,NA,TRBV6-5,NA,TGTGCCAGCAGTACAGGGTCCAATGAGCAGTTCTTC,CASSTGSNEQFF
TRBJ2-1,NA,TRBV5-1,NA,TGCGCCAGCAGCCGGCCCGAGCGTACCGAGCAGTTCTTC,CASSRPERTEQFF
TRBJ1-1,NA,TRBV6-1,NA,TGTGCCAGCAGCGTACAGGGAGCCCTCAACACTGAAGCTTTCTTT,CASSVQGALNTEAFF
TRBJ2-1,NA,TRBV5-6,NA,TGTGCCAGCAGCTTGGGTGCAAGCGGTAATGAGCAGTTCTTC,CASSLGASGNEQFF
TRBJ1-6,TRBD1,TRBV5-1,NA,TGCGCCAGCAGCTCCTCCGGACAGGTCACGAGTTCACCCCTCCACTTT,CASSSSGQVTSSPLHF
TRBJ2-3,TRBD2,TRBV7-9,NA,TGTGCCAGCAGCATAAAGACTAGCGGGGAACCTAGCACAGATACGCAGTATTTT,CASSIKTSGEPSTDTQYF
TRBJ1-6,NA,TRBV6-5,NA,TGTGCCAGCAGTTACGGGGGCGTCCCCCTCCACTTT,CASSYGGVPLHF
TRBJ2-7,TRBD1,TRBV12-5,NA,TGTGCTAGTGGTACCCTGGGACAGGGATTCCACGAGCAGTACTTC,CASGTLGQGFHEQYF
TRBJ2-2,NA,TRBV10-3,NA,TGTGCCATCAGTGAGCCGGGAGCCACGAACACCGGGGAGCTGTTTTTT,CAISEPGATNTGELFF
TRBJ2-5,TRBD2,TRBV5-4,NA,TGTGCCAGCAGCGGGGACCAGCGGGAGGGGGAGACCCAGTACTTC,CASSGDQREGETQYF
TRBJ2-5,NA,TRBV28,NA,TGTGCCAGCAGTTTCGGACATTGGGAGACCCAGTACTTC,CASSFGHWETQYF
TRBJ2-7,TRBD2,TRBV7-2,NA,TGTGCCAGCAGTCCCGTCGGACTAGCCGCAAGCTACGAGCAGTACTTC,CASSPVGLAASYEQYF
TRBJ1-1,NA,TRBV7-3,NA,TGTGCCAGCAGCTTAGCGGGGGGGAACACTGAAGCTTTCTTT,CASSLAGGNTEAFF
TRBJ1-4,NA,TRBV6-6,NA,TGTGCCAGCAAGGCCAGGGCTACTAATGAAAAACTGTTTTTT,CASKARATNEKLFF
TRBJ2-3,TRBD1,TRBV5-1,NA,TGCGCCAGCAGCTTGACAGGGGGCTTTACTAGCACAGATACGCAGTATTTT,CASSLTGGFTSTDTQYF
TRBJ2-7,NA,TRBV5-6,NA,TGTGCCAGCAGCTTGTTGGGCGGGGCCTACGAGCAGTACTTC,CASSLLGGAYEQYF
TRBJ1-1,NA,TRBV4-3,NA,TGCGCCAGCAGCCAAGTACAGGGTTGGCACACTGAAGCTTTCTTT,CASSQVQGWHTEAFF
TRBJ1-2,TRBD1,TRBV11-2,NA,TGTGCCAGCAGCCCCGGATCTGGACAGGTCTATGTGGCCGGCTACACCTTC,CASSPGSGQVYVAGYTF
TRBJ1-5,TRBD1,TRBV23-1,NA,TGCGCCAGCAGTCAACTCGGACAGGGGAACCAGCCCCAGCATTTT,CASSQLGQGNQPQHF
TRBJ1-2,NA,TRBV19,NA,TGTGCCAGTAGTATAGGTAGGATTCTAGGTGGCTACACCTTC,CASSIGRILGGYTF
TRBJ2-7,NA,TRBV4-1,NA,TGCGCCAGCAGCCGCCAAGGCGGGGTGGACGAGCAGTACTTC,CASSRQGGVDEQYF
TRBJ2-7,NA,TRBV6-6,NA,TGTGCCATAGAGGGATCATCCTACGAGCAGTACTTC,CAIEGSSYEQYF
TRBJ1-5,NA,TRBV4-3,NA,TGCGCCAGCAGCCAAGATCTGGACACAAGCAATCAGCCCCAGCATTTT,CASSQDLDTSNQPQHF
TRBJ1-2,NA,TRBV29-1,NA,TGCAGCGTTGAACGGCGGAGCCATGGCTACACCTTC,CSVERRSHGYTF
TRBJ2-2,NA,TRBV7-2,NA,TGTGCCAGCAGCTTCCGCAGGGACACCGGGGAGCTGTTTTTT,CASSFRRDTGELFF
TRBJ2-7,NA,TRBV7-9,NA,TGTGCCAGCAGCCGCGACAGGATAAGACTCTCCTACGAGCAGTACTTC,CASSRDRIRLSYEQYF
TRBJ1-4,NA,TRBV6-6,once,TGTGCCAGCAGCCCCCCCCAGGGACACCCTGAAAAACTGTTTTTT,CASSPPQGHPEKLFF
TRBJ2-1,TRBD2,TRBV30,NA,TGTGCCTGGAGTAGACTAGCGGGAACCAATGAGCAGTTCTTC,CAWSRLAGTNEQFF
TRBJ2-3,TRBD2,TRBV27,NA,TGTGCCAGCAGTTTCACTAGCGGGGATAGCACAGATACGCAGTATTTT,CASSFTSGDSTDTQYF
TRBJ1-2,TRBD1,TRBV7-9,once,TGTGCCAGCAGCCCCGGGACAGGGGGCGACTATGGCTACACCTTC,CASSPGTGGDYGYTF
TRBJ2-3,TRBD2,TRBV7-9,NA,TGTGCCACTCTACCCCTAGCGGGAGCGCAGCCTGACACAGATACGCAGTATTTT,CATLPLAGAQPDTDTQYF
TRBJ1-6,TRBD1,TRBV7-2,NA,TGTGCCAGCAGCTTCTCAGACAGGGATAATTCACCCCTCCACTTT,CASSFSDRDNSPLHF
TRBJ1-2,TRBD1,TRBV27,NA,TGTGCCAGCAGTTTACAGGGGGCGGGGATGGGTGGCTACACCTTC,CASSLQGAGMGGYTF
TRBJ2-3,NA,TRBV6-1,NA,TGTGCCAGCAGTGAGGGGGGGGCAGGGCTTACGCAGTATTTT,CASSEGGAGLTQYF
TRBJ2-1,NA,TRBV5-6,NA,TGTGCCAGCAGCTTCTATATACTAGCCCCCTACAATGAGCAGTTCTTC,CASSFYILAPYNEQFF
TRBJ2-5,NA,TRBV10-3,once,TGTGCCATCAGTGAGATCAAGGGGGGGCTCGAGGAGACCCAGTACTTC,CAISEIKGGLEETQYF
TRBJ2-3,TRBD2,TRBV15,NA,TGTGCCACCAGCAGAGTCGGCGGGAGGGCCCGAGATACGCAGTATTTT,CATSRVGGRARDTQYF
TRBJ1-1,NA,TRBV7-9,NA,TGTGCCAGCAGCTTAGGACGGACAGTTAACACTGAAGCTTTCTTT,CASSLGRTVNTEAFF
TRBJ1-2,TRBD1,TRBV12-5,NA,TGTGCTAGTGGCCCCGGGACAGGGGGCATCTATGGCTACACCTTC,CASGPGTGGIYGYTF
TRBJ2-2,NA,TRBV19,NA,TGTGCCAGTAGTATAGGGGGACTCCTCGGCGGGGAGCTGTTTTTT,CASSIGGLLGGELFF
TRBJ2-1,TRBD2,TRBV6-6,once,TGTGCCAGCAGCCAGGTCGGGGGGAGTGATGAGCAGTTCTTC,CASSQVGGSDEQFF
TRBJ1-1,NA,TRBV7-9,NA,TGTGCCAGCAGCTTAGTAACAGCTATGAACACTGAAGCTTTCTTT,CASSLVTAMNTEAFF
TRBJ1-1,NA,TRBV7-3,NA,TGTGCCAGCAGCTTAATGGCCGGGGTGATCACTGAAGCTTTCTTT,CASSLMAGVITEAFF
TRBJ2-5,TRBD1,TRBV30,NA,TGTGCCTGGACCCCGGGACAGGTTACCCAAGAGACCCAGTACTTC,CAWTPGQVTQETQYF
TRBJ2-2,NA,TRBV6-5,NA,TGTGCCAGCAGGGTAGCGTCATTGAACACCGGGGAGCTGTTTTTT,CASRVASLNTGELFF
TRBJ1-1,NA,TRBV4-3,NA,TGCGCCAGCAGCCAAGGGGGCCCCTCGGACACTGAAGCTTTCTTT,CASSQGGPSDTEAFF
TRBJ1-5,NA,TRBV23-1,NA,TGCGCCAGCAGTCACCGGGCTCCCGGAGGGAGTCAGCCCCAGCATTTT,CASSHRAPGGSQPQHF
TRBJ1-4,NA,TRBV25-1,once,TGTGCCAGCAGTGAATCCAACCGGGATGAAAAACTGTTTTTT,CASSESNRDEKLFF
TRBJ2-2,TRBD1,TRBV6-5,NA,TGTGCCAGCAGGGACAGGGGAAGGGAGCTGTTTTTT,CASRDRGRELFF
TRBJ1-2,NA,TRBV4-3,NA,TGCGCCAGCAGCCAAGAGGATCGAGCGGCCAACTATGGCTACACCTTC,CASSQEDRAANYGYTF